The text below deals with one T cell receptor (beta chain). Its antigen remains unidentified. Base-call qualities are not available, and no considerably larger clone is one nucleotide away. This record comes from a study of T cell responses to AZD1222 COVID-19 vaccine (dated by TCRdb to 2020 to 2022). With regard to the full study: Because spike-specific TCR depth and breadth did not differ between the two schedules, AZD1222 recipients who got a second dose at roughly 4 weeks were pooled with those who got a second dose at roughly 12 weeks. A total of 240 or so trial participants underwent TCR sequencing, of whom more than 200 had received two doses of AZD1222 and about 26 had received two doses of the MenACWY control vaccine. Trial participants were enrolled by age into 18-55, 56-69 and 70-plus year subgroups, with 148, 28 and 57 TCR-sequenced participants respectively. What the authors observed across the whole study: Conclusions about previously exposed vaccinees are limited, since just six or seven AZD1222 recipients were seropositive for SARS-CoV-2 at baseline. In the small 56-69-year group, the increase in depth fell short of significance, most likely because of low power. Nearly half of unique spike-specific TCRs reportedly recognized epitopes outside regions mutated in the B.1.351 and B.1.1.7 variants. Most participants were white British and females outnumbered males, and the authors suggested that clonal diversity may have been underestimated. The vaccine-associated CD4 TCRs covered the entire spike protein, and the dominant responses fell in regions 160-218 and 743-854. A significant rise in spike-specific TCR breadth and depth was observed after two AZD1222 doses relative to day 0 and relative to MenACWY recipients. No day 14 peak-response samples were available, so repertoires were characterized only after the peak T cell response.

CDR1 and CDR2 (GTSNPN, SVGIG) derive from the germline V gene (reference sequence). V is shortened by 4 bases, J by 1 base, and the region joining them spans 9 bases. The CDR3 covers 13 residues, taking in both the cysteine and the phenylalanine. Of the read, only the CDR3 DNA is kept; its 39 bases are in frame from base 1. The CDR3 regions of human TCRbeta chains were analyzed by immunosequencing. The original pipeline was this. TCRs in the repertoires were matched against a reference library of SARS-CoV-2-specific TCRs that had been generated with the MIRA antigen-specificity platform. Breadth was defined as the fraction of unique TCRs that were SARS-CoV-2-associated. Depth was defined as the fraction of total T cells that were SARS-CoV-2-associated. Using the MIRA data, every spike-specific TCR was mapped to the spike region that the TCR reacted to and assigned to either a CD4 or a CD8 class. Log10-transformed breadth and depth values were compared by one-way ANOVA with Sidak's multiple comparisons tests. Entries here come from immuneACCESS through TCRdb and include only in-frame sequences with V and J called. Some clones fail to appear in such tables; in the studies checked, an unresolved V gene covers under half of the shortfall, and the cause of the remainder is unknown. The DNA was the basis for D and trimming; V, J and clone size are from that table. This sample has about 160,000 clones in its table, and roughly 90% of those were observed once. The ten most abundant clones make up roughly 5.5% of the sample.

The time point label corresponds to: baseline before first vaccination. Samples from vaccinated people were obtained from the UK trials COV001 and COV002, which included a single-blind randomized controlled phase 2/3 trial of AZD1222 (ChAdOx1 nCoV-19) in healthy adults. For TCRbeta chain sequencing, PBMC samples from trial participants were taken at day 0 and at day 28 after the second dose. Sequenced material: peripheral blood, taken on day 0 of AZD1222 vaccination. This sequence originates from an adult in good health. The sequence joins TRBV30 to TRBJ2-3, with no D gene named confidently. The DNA reads TGTGCCTGGAATAACCCTGGCACAGATACGCAGTATTTT. Its coded protein is CAWNNPGTDTQYF.